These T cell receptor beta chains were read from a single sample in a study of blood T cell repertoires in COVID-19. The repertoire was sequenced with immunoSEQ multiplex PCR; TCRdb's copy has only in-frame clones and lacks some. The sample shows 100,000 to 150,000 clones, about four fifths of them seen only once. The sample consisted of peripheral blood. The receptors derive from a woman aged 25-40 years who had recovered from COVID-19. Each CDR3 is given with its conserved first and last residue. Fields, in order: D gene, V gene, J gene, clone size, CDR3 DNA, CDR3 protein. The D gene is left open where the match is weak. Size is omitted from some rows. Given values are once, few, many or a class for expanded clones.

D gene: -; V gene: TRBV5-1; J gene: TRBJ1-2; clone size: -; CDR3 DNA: TGCGCCAGCAGCAAAGACAGTTATGGCTACACCTTC; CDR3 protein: CASSKDSYGYTF
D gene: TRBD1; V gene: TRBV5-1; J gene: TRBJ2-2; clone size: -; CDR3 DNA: TGCGCCAGCAGCGCCGGGACAGTTTCCGTGGGGGAGCTGTTTTTT; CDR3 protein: CASSAGTVSVGELFF
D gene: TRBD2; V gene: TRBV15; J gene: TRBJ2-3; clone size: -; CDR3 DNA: TGTGCCACCAGCAGAGGCCGACTAGCGGGTAGCACAGATACGCAGTATTTT; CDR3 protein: CATSRGRLAGSTDTQYF
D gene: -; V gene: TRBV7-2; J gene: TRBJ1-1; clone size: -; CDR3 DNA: TGTGCCAGCAGCGCGCAACAGGGTTTTGCCACTGAAGCTTTCTTT; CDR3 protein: CASSAQQGFATEAFF
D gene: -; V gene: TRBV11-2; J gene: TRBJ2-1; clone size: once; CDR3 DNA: TGTGCCAGCATTGCTGACAGGATAGGCCCGGGTGAGCAGTTCTTC; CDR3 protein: CASIADRIGPGEQFF
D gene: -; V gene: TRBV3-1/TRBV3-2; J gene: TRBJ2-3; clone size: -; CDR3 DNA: TGTGCCAGCAGCCATAGCCGAGCTAGCACAGATACGCAGTATTTT; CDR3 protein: CASSHSRASTDTQYF
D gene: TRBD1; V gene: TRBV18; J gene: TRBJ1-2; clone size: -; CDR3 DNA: TGTGCCAGCTCACGCGGACAGGGGGCTACCCCTAACTATGGCTACACCTTC; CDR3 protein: CASSRGQGATPNYGYTF
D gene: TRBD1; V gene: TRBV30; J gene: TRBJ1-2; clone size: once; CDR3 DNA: TGTGCCTGGTTGGGACAGAACTATGGCTACACCTTC; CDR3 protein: CAWLGQNYGYTF
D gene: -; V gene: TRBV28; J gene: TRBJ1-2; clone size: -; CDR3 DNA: TGTGCCAGCAGTTTAGACCGGACAGACTATGGCTACACCTTC; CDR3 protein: CASSLDRTDYGYTF
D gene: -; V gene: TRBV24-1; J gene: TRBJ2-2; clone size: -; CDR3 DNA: TGTGCCACCAGTGACTCGGGGGAGCTGTTTTTT; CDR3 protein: CATSDSGELFF
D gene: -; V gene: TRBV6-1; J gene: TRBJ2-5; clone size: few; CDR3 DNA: TGTGCCAGCAGTGAAGTCCGGCAGGGGGGATCCTCTAAAGAGACCCAGTACTTC; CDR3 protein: CASSEVRQGGSSKETQYF
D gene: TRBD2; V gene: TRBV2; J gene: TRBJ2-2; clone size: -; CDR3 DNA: TGTGCCACCCGGGCGGGAGTGGGTAACACCGGGGAGCTGTTTTTT; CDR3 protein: CATRAGVGNTGELFF
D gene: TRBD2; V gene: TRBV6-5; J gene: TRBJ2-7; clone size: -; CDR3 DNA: TGTGCCAGCGGGACTAGCGGAGTTCCCTACGAGCAGTACTTC; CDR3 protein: CASGTSGVPYEQYF
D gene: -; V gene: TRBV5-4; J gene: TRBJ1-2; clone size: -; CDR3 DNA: TGTGCCAGCAGCTTGACTTACCCCCCCTATGGCTACACCTTC; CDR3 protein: CASSLTYPPYGYTF
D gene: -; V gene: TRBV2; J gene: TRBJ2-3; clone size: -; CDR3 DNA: TGTGCCAGCAAGCGATTTGGCGGGGGCACAGATACGCAGTATTTT; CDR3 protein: CASKRFGGGTDTQYF
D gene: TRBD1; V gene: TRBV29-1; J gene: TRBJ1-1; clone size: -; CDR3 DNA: TGCAGCGTTGCTACAGGGGATTGGGGCACTGAAGCTTTCTTT; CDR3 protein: CSVATGDWGTEAFF
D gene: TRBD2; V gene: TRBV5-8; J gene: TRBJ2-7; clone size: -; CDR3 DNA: TGTGCCAGCAGCTTGACACCTAGCGGATCCTACGAGCAGTACTTC; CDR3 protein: CASSLTPSGSYEQYF
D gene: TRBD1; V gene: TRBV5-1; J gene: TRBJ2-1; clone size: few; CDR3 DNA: TGCGCCAGCAGCCAAACCGGGACAGGGGCGGTAAATGAGCAGTTCTTC; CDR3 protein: CASSQTGTGAVNEQFF
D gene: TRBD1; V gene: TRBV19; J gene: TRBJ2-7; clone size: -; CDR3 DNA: TGTGCCAGTAGTATAAGTGGAGGGACAGGGTTCTACGAGCAGTACTTC; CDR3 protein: CASSISGGTGFYEQYF
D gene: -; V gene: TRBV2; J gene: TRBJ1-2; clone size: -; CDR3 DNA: TGTGCCAGCAAGGAAACAGGCGCGGGAGGCTACACCTTC; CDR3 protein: CASKETGAGGYTF
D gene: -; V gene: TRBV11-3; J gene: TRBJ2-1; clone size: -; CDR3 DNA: TGTGCCAGCAGCTTAGGCAGCTCCTACAATGAGCAGTTCTTC; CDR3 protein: CASSLGSSYNEQFF
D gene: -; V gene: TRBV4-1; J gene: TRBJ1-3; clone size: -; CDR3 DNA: TGCGCCAGCAGCCAAGGAGAAGGGAGAGGAAACACCATATATTTT; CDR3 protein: CASSQGEGRGNTIYF
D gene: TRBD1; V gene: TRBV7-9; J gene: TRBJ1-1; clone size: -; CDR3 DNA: TGTGCCAGCAGCTACAGGGGCTCTGAAGCTTTCTTT; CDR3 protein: CASSYRGSEAFF
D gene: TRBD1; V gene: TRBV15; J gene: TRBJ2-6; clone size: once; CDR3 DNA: TGTGCCACTAGTGACAGGGGGAGGTCTGGGGCCAACGTCCTGACTTTC; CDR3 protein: CATSDRGRSGANVLTF
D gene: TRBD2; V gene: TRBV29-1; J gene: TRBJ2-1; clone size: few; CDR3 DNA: TGCAGCGTTGAAGGCGGGAGTATCCCCTACAATGAGCAGTTCTTC; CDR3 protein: CSVEGGSIPYNEQFF
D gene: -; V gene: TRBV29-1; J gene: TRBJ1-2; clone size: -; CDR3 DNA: TGCAGCGTTGACAGGACAGTCAACTATGGCTACACCTTC; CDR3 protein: CSVDRTVNYGYTF
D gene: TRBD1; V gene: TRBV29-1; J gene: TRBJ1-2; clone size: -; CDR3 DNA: TGCAGCGCCCGGGACAGATCTAACTATGGCTACACCTTC; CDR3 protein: CSARDRSNYGYTF
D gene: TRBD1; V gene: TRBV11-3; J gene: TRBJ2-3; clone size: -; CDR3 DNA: TGTGCCAGCAGCTCCCGGACAGGTCGGGGAGATACGCAGTATTTT; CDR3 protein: CASSSRTGRGDTQYF
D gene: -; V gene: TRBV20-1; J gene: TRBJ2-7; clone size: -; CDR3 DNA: TGCAGTGCTAGTTTTAACTACGAGCAGTACTTC; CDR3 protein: CSASFNYEQYF
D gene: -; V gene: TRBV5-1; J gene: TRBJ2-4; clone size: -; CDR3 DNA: TGCGCCAGCAGCTTCGACAGAGCCAAAAACATTCAGTACTTC; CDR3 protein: CASSFDRAKNIQYF
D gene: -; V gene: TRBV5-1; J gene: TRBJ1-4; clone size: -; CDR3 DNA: TGCGCCAGCAGCTTGGTACGTGAAACGACAAATGAAAAACTGTTTTTT; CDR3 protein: CASSLVRETTNEKLFF
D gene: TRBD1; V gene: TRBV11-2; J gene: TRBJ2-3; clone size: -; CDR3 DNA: TGTGCCAGCAGCTCTCGCCAGGGGGCTGCAGATACGCAGTATTTT; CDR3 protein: CASSSRQGAADTQYF
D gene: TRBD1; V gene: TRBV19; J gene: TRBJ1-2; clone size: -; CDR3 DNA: TGTGCCAGTCGGACAGGGGACACTTCTAACTATGGCTACACCTTC; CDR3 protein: CASRTGDTSNYGYTF
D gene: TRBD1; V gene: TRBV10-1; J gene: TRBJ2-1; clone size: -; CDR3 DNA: TGCGCCAGCAGTACAGACAGGGGGACCTACAATGAGCAGTTCTTC; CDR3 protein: CASSTDRGTYNEQFF
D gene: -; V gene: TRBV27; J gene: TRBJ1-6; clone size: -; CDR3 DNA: TGTGCCAGCAGCCCCCCGCGGGGGGATGTTGGGGATTCACCCCTCCACTTT; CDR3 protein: CASSPPRGDVGDSPLHF
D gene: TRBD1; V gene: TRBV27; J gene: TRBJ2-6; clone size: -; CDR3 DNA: TGTGCCAGCAGTTTATACACAGGGGATGGGGCCAACGTCCTGACTTTC; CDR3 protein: CASSLYTGDGANVLTF
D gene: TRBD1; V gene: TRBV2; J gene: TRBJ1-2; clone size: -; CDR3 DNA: TGTGCCAGCAGTGATTCCTACAGGGGGTATGGCTACACCTTC; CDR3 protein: CASSDSYRGYGYTF
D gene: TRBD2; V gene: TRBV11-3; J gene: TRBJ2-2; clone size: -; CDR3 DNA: TGTGCCAGCAGCCCCCACACGGCGGGGGGGCGCGGCGGGGAGCTGTTTTTT; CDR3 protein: CASSPHTAGGRGGELFF
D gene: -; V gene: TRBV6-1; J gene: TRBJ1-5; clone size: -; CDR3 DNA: TGTGCCAGCAGTGAAGGGGGGGTCAATCAGCCCCAGCATTTT; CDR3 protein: CASSEGGVNQPQHF
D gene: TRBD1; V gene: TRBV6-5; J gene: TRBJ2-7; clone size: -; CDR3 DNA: TGTGCCAGCAGTTTTCGACAGGGATCTTACTACGAGCAGTACTTC; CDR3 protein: CASSFRQGSYYEQYF
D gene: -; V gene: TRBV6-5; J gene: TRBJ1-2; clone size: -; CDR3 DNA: TGTGCCAGCAGACGGGATCTAAGGAGTGGCTACACCTTC; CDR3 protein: CASRRDLRSGYTF
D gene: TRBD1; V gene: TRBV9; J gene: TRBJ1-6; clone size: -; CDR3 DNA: TGTGCCAGCAGCGCACCTAGGGGACAGGGGGACAATTCACCCCTCCACTTT; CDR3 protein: CASSAPRGQGDNSPLHF
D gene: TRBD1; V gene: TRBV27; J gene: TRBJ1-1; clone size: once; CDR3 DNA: TGTGCCAGCAGTGCGACAGGGTACGGCACTGAAGCTTTCTTT; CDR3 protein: CASSATGYGTEAFF
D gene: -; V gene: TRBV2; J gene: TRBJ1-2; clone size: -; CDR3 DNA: TGTGCCAGCAGTTATTCCGGGACGTCGGGGGATGGCTACACCTTC; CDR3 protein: CASSYSGTSGDGYTF
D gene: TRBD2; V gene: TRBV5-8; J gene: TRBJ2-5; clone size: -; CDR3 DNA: TGTGCCAGCGCGGGAGCGGTTGGGCAAGAGACCCAGTACTTC; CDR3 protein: CASAGAVGQETQYF
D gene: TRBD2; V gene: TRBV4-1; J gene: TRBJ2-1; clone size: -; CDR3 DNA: TGCGCCAGCAGCCAGACGGGACTAGAGGATGAGCAGTTCTTC; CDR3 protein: CASSQTGLEDEQFF
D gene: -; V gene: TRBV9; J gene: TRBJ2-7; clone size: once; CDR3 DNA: TGTGCCAGCAGCGTAGGAGGCTACCACTACGAGCAGTACTTC; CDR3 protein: CASSVGGYHYEQYF
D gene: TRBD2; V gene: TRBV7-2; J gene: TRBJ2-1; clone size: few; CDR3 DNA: TGTGCCAGCAGCGACCCCGGGACTAGCGGGAGGCCCCCTTACAATGAGCAGTTCTTC; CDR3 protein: CASSDPGTSGRPPYNEQFF
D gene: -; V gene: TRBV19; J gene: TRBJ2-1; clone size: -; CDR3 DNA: TGTGCCAGTAGTATTTGGGCAAACAATGAGCAGTTCTTC; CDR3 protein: CASSIWANNEQFF
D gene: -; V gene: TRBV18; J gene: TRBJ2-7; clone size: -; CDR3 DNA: TGTGCCAGCTCACTAATCAGGGACACATACGAGCAGTACTTC; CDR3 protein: CASSLIRDTYEQYF
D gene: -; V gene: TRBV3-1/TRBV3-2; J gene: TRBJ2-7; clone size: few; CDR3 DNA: TGTGCCAGCAGCCCCCGACTTTCTAGTTTGTACGAGCAGTACTTC; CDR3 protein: CASSPRLSSLYEQYF
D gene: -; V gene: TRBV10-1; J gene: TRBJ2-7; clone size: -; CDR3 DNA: TGCGCCAGCAGTGACGAGAGCGACGAGCAGTACTTC; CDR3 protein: CASSDESDEQYF
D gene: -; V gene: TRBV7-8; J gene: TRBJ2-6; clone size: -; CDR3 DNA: TGTGCCAGCAGCCACGCGGTGGGGGCTCCCCTGGGCTCTGGGGCCAACGTCCTGACTTTC; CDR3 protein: CASSHAVGAPLGSGANVLTF
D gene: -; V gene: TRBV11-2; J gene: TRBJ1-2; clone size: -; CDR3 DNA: TGTGCCAGCAGCTCTAGGACCTGGGGGGTCTATGGCTACACCTTC; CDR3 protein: CASSSRTWGVYGYTF
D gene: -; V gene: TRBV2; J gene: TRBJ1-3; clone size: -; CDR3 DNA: TGTGCCAGCAGTGCAACGGGGACTGGAAACACCATATATTTT; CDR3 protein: CASSATGTGNTIYF